A single sample is the source of the 16 T cell receptor beta chains below, sequenced in a study of T cell repertoires in cytomegalovirus infection. In TCRdb, the reads were re-called with MiXCR into one record per CDR3 protein. Of fewer than 400,000 distinct CDR3 sequences in the sample, 15% to 20% are singletons; the top ten hold less than 9.5%. The source material was PBMCs. The receptor set was obtained from a human donor in good health (CMV status not recorded). Some clones in this sample may be carry-over from other donors' samples.

This clonotype was detected many times. V usage is TRBV7-8 and J usage is TRBJ2-7; TRBD1 agrees at 8 bases. The CDR3 spans 16 residues. J was trimmed by 0 bases and V by 4 bases; bases with no gene match: 8. Germline V gene data show CDR1 as SGHVS and CDR2 as FQNEAQ. As DNA, the CDR3 is TGTGCCAGCAGCTCGGGACAGGTTGGGGTCTCCTACGAGCAGTACTTC. Translation gives CASSSGQVGVSYEQYF.

The rearrangement joins TRBV20-1 to TRBJ2-2; 9 bases are a match to TRBD2. The germline V gene has CDR1 DFQATT and CDR2 SNEGSKA (reference sequence). There are 16 residues in the CDR3. V trimming: 3 bases; J trimming: 4 bases; junction bases outside the gene matches: 9. Written as DNA, the CDR3 is TGCAGTGCTAGGAAAGCGGGGGGCTTGCGCACCGGGGAGCTGTTTTTT. Translation gives CSARKAGGLRTGELFF.

There are a few counts of this clonotype. This chain connects TRBV20-1 to TRBJ1-4; D is undetermined. The CDR3 has 14 residues. Trimming cost V 0 bases and J 4 bases, with 9 bases left between them. The germline V gene encodes CDR1 DFQATT and CDR2 SNEGSKA (reference sequence). In nucleotides, the CDR3 is TGCAGTGCTAGAGATCTACCGCTTAATGAAAAACTGTTTTTT. Protein product: CSARDLPLNEKLFF.

The sample holds a few counts of this clonotype. The chain employs TRBV11-2 and TRBJ2-3, with TRBD2 identical over 8 bases. Per germline, CDR1 SGHAT and CDR2 FQNNGV. V lost 5 bases to trimming and J lost 5 bases; unmatched junction nucleotides: 15. This CDR3 comprises 17 residues. DNA for the CDR3: TGTGCCAGCAGCCAACATCCGGGACTAGGGGTGAAAGATACGCAGTATTTT. Its protein is CASSQHPGLGVKDTQYF.

The rearrangement joins TRBV7-9 to TRBJ2-3, with D perhaps matching TRBD2 (6 bases). The CDR3 covers 15 residues. Trimming removed 1 base at V and 4 bases at J, with 12 bases between. Germline loops: CDR1 SEHNR, CDR2 FQNEAQ (reference sequence). CDR3 nucleotide sequence: TGTGCCAGCAGCTTAGTGCTTAGCGGAGCAGATACGCAGTATTTT. It encodes CASSLVLSGADTQYF.

This clonotype was seen a handful of times. The chain uses TRBV6-1 and TRBJ1-1, with a weak D call TRBD1 (5 bases). V gave up 6 bases and J gave up 1 base, with 18 bases separating them. The CDR3 is 16 residues long. Germline V gene lookup returns CDR1 MNHNS and CDR2 SASEGT. For the CDR3, the DNA is TGTGCCAGCAGCCGTTCTGCCCCGACAGCGAACACTGAAGCTTTCTTT. Translation gives CASSRSAPTANTEAFF.

This clonotype was detected ten times or more. The rearrangement joins TRBV12-3 or TRBV12-4 to TRBJ2-7, with D possibly being TRBD1 (6 bases). CDR3 length: 14 residues. V gave up 5 bases and J gave up 7 bases, with 18 bases separating them. CDR3 in amino acids: CASSPGTIPREQYF. CDR3 nucleotides: TGTGCCAGCAGTCCTGGGACAATCCCTAGGGAGCAGTACTTC.

V and J are TRBV5-6 and TRBJ2-1, with TRBD2 matching 9 bases. The CDR3 totals 15 residues. From germline, CDR1 is SGHDT and CDR2 YYEEEE. V was pared by 2 bases and J by 4 bases, with 4 bases of the junction left unmatched. The DNA for the CDR3 is TGTGCCAGCAGCTTTCGACTAGCGGAATACAATGAGCAGTTCTTC. Its protein is CASSFRLAEYNEQFF.

This clonotype was counted ten times or more. The gene calls are TRBV7-2 and TRBJ2-1; possible D gene TRBD2, 7 bases. The CDR3 totals 17 residues. CDR1 and CDR2 (germline): SGHTA, FQGNSA. V lost 5 bases and J lost 3, with 20 bases in between. For the CDR3, the DNA is TGTGCCAGCAGCCCAGGAGGGGGTCTAGCGGACTACAATGAGCAGTTCTTC. Protein product: CASSPGGGLADYNEQFF.

This clonotype was counted a few times. The rearrangement uses TRBV18 and TRBJ2-7; tentatively, D is TRBD1 (6 bases). The CDR3 is 16 residues long. V gave up 2 bases and J gave up 0 bases, with 14 bases separating them. Germline CDR1 is KGHSH and CDR2 is LQKENI. The CDR3 DNA reads as TGTGCCAGCTCACCAGTCGGCAGGGGCGGCTCCTACGAGCAGTACTTC. This sequence encodes CASSPVGRGGSYEQYF.

This clonotype was seen many times. The rearrangement uses TRBV12-3 or TRBV12-4 and TRBJ2-3; D is possibly TRBD2 (5 bases). This CDR3 has 14 residues. V was clipped by 4 bases and J by 4 bases, with 12 bases between them. The CDR3 nucleotides read TGTGCCAGCAGTTCCGGCATCGGGGCAGATACGCAGTATTTT. This codes for CASSSGIGADTQYF.

This clonotype was observed a few times. This chain joins TRBV7-2 and TRBJ1-6; unclear D gene. Trimming pared 3 bases from V and 6 bases from J, leaving 9 bases between. Germline CDR1 and CDR2: SGHTA and FQGNSA. This CDR3 has 14 amino acids. This chain's CDR3 is CASSFRPGNSPLHF. The CDR3 nucleotides are TGTGCCAGCAGCTTTAGGCCCGGTAATTCACCCCTCCACTTT.

This clonotype has a count of ten or more. The chain joins TRBV7-9 to TRBJ2-7, with 8 bases that match TRBD2. CDR3 length equals 14 residues. With V trimmed by 3 bases and J by 2 bases, 3 bases remained unmatched. Per the germline V gene, CDR1 is SEHNR and CDR2 is FQNEAQ (reference sequence). CDR3 bases: TGTGCCAGCAGCTTTCGCGGGGGGACCTACGAGCAGTACTTC. It is translated as CASSFRGGTYEQYF.

This clonotype was detected only a few times. J is TRBJ2-7 and V is TRBV3-1, with D unresolved. This CDR3 contains 12 residues. Looked up from germline, CDR1 is LGHDT and CDR2 is YNNKEL (reference sequence). The germline V and J ends were trimmed by 2 bases and 7 bases, with 9 bases remaining between them. CDR3 in amino acids: CASSQSTAEQYF. CDR3 bases: TGTGCCAGCAGCCAATCAACTGCGGAGCAGTACTTC.

The V call is TRBV7-9, the J call TRBJ2-3; D possibly matches TRBD1 or TRBD2 (6 bases each). This CDR3 region has 14 residues. V gave up 5 bases and J gave up 6 bases, with 15 bases separating them. Germline V gives CDR1 SEHNR, CDR2 FQNEAQ (reference sequence). CDR3 sequence: CASSAWGAGDTQYF. CDR3 DNA sequence: TGTGCCAGCAGCGCCTGGGGGGCTGGGGATACGCAGTATTTT.

This clonotype was counted at least ten times. The rearrangement uses TRBV6-2 or TRBV6-3 and TRBJ2-6; 7 bases match TRBD1. There are 17 residues in the CDR3. In germline, CDR1 is MNHEY, CDR2 SVGEGT. With 0 bases clipped from V and 4 bases from J, the junction kept 6 bases outside the gene matches. This CDR3 reads CASSYSLTGSGANVLTF. In nucleotides, the CDR3 is TGTGCCAGCAGTTACTCGTTGACAGGGAGCGGGGCCAACGTCCTGACTTTC.